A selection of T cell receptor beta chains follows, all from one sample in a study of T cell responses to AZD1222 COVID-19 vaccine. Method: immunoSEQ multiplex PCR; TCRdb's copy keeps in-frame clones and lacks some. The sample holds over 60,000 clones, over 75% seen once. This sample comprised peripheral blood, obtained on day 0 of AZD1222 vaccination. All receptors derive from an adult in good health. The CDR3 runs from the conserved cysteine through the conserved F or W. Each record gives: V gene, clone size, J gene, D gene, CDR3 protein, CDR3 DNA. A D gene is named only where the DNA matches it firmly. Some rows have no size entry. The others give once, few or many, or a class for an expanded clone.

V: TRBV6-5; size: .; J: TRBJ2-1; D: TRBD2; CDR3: CASRISGGKQFF; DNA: TGTGCCAGCAGGATTAGCGGGGGGAAGCAGTTCTTC
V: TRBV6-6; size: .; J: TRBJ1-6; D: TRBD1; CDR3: CASRGQGNNSPLHF; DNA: TGTGCCAGCAGGGGACAGGGAAATAATTCACCCCTCCACTTT
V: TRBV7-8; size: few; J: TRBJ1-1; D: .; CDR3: CASSERLGGAGAFF; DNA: TGTGCCAGCAGCGAACGCTTGGGGGGAGCGGGCGCTTTCTTT
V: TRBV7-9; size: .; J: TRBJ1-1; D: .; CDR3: CASTTDRSRNTEAFF; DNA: TGTGCCAGCACCACCGACAGGTCACGGAACACTGAAGCTTTCTTT
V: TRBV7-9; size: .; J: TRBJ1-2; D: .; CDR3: CASSLEGTYGYTF; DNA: TGTGCCAGCAGCTTAGAAGGGACCTATGGCTACACCTTC
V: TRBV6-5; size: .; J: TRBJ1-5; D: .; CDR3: CASGPYENQPQHF; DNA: TGTGCCAGCGGTCCTTATGAGAATCAGCCCCAGCATTTT
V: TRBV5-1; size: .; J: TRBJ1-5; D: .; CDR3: CASSLSPENQPQHF; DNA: TGCGCCAGCAGCTTAAGTCCCGAGAATCAGCCCCAGCATTTT
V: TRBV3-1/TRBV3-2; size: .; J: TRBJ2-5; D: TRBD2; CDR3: CASSQGWTSPGETQYF; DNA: TGTGCCAGCAGCCAGGGCTGGACTAGCCCTGGGGAGACCCAGTACTTC
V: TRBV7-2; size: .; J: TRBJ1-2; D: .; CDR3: CASSPSRGYYGYTF; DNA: TGTGCCAGCAGCCCGTCTCGGGGCTACTATGGCTACACCTTC
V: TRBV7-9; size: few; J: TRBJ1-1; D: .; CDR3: CASSLIHTEAFF; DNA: TGTGCCAGCAGCTTGATTCACACTGAAGCTTTCTTT
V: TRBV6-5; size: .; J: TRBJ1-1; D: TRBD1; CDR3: CASSQGQLTEAFF; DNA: TGTGCCAGCAGCCAGGGACAGCTCACTGAAGCTTTCTTT
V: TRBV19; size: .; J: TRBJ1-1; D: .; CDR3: CASSTTGNTEAFF; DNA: TGTGCCAGTAGTACGACAGGGAACACTGAAGCTTTCTTT
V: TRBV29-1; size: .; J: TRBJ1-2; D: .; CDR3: CSVEVVTGFFGYTF; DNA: TGCAGCGTTGAGGTTGTGACAGGATTTTTCGGCTACACCTTC
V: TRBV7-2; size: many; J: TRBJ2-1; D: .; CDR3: CASSPGTPGPFF; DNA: TGTGCCAGCAGCCCCGGGACCCCCGGGCCGTTCTTC
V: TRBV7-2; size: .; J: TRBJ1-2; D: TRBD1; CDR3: CASSAGQGYGYTF; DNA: TGTGCCAGCAGCGCGGGACAGGGATATGGCTACACCTTC
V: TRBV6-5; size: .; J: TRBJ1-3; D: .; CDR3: CASSYSGKSGNTIYF; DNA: TGTGCCAGCAGTTACTCAGGGAAGTCTGGAAACACCATATATTTT
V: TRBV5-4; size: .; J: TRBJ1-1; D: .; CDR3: CASSLWGGTEAFF; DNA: TGTGCCAGCAGCTTGTGGGGGGGGACTGAAGCTTTCTTT
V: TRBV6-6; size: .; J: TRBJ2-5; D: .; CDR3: CASQFAGETQYF; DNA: TGTGCCAGCCAGTTTGCGGGCGAGACCCAGTACTTC
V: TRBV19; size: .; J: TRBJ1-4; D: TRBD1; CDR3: CATSVTGNNEKLFF; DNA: TGTGCCACATCTGTGACAGGGAATAATGAAAAACTGTTTTTT
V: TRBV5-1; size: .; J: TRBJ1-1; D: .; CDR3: CASRSQTGRNTEAFF; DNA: TGCGCCAGCAGGTCCCAGACAGGCCGGAACACTGAAGCTTTCTTT
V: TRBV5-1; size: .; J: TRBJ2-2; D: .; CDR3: CASSLISTGISTGELFF; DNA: TGCGCCAGCAGCTTGATCAGCACAGGGATAAGCACCGGGGAGCTGTTTTTT
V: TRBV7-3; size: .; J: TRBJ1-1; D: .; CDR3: CASSLGGDISGTEAFF; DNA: TGTGCCAGCAGCCTAGGCGGGGACATATCCGGAACTGAAGCTTTCTTT
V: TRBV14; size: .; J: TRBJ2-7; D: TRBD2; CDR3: CASSQDRLAGLYEQYF; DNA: TGTGCCAGCAGCCAAGATAGACTAGCGGGGCTTTACGAGCAGTACTTC
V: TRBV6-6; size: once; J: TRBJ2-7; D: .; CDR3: CASSYPDRSGSYEQYF; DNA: TGTGCCAGCAGTTACCCAGACAGGTCCGGATCTTACGAGCAGTACTTC